These T cell receptor beta chains were read from a single sample in a study of PD-L1 blockade in urothelial cancer. Produced via immunoSEQ multiplex PCR; TCRdb's table is partial and in-frame only. The sample has 70,000 to 75,000 clones, 84% seen once. The specimen was PBMCs, collected around atezolizumab (anti-PD-L1) treatment. The origin of the receptors is a woman aged 70-85 years with urothelial cancer. Each CDR3 is given with its conserved first and last residue. D genes are given only for firm matches. Clone sizes are given selectively: once, few, many, or a class where the clone is expanded.

J gene: TRBJ2-2; D gene: TRBD2; V gene: TRBV2; clone size: NA; CDR3 protein: CASLSGGTAGELFF; CDR3 DNA: TGTGCCAGCCTCTCGGGGGGGACGGCCGGGGAGCTGTTTTTT
J gene: TRBJ2-1; D gene: TRBD2; V gene: TRBV5-1; clone size: NA; CDR3 protein: CASSRYGTSFEQFF; CDR3 DNA: TGCGCCAGCAGCCGCTACGGGACTAGCTTTGAGCAGTTCTTC
J gene: TRBJ2-2; D gene: TRBD1; V gene: TRBV29-1; clone size: NA; CDR3 protein: CSVLRQGAGELFF; CDR3 DNA: TGCAGCGTCCTCCGACAGGGGGCCGGGGAGCTGTTTTTT
J gene: TRBJ2-5; D gene: TRBD2; V gene: TRBV7-9; clone size: few; CDR3 protein: CASSLTEAGEKTQYF; CDR3 DNA: TGTGCCAGCAGCTTGACTGAAGCGGGGGAAAAGACCCAGTACTTC
J gene: TRBJ1-2; D gene: TRBD1; V gene: TRBV5-1; clone size: NA; CDR3 protein: CASSLAEGTGGGYTF; CDR3 DNA: TGCGCCAGCAGCTTGGCCGAGGGGACAGGCGGTGGCTACACCTTC
J gene: TRBJ2-7; D gene: NA; V gene: TRBV6-1; clone size: NA; CDR3 protein: CASREVDSGFSYEQYF; CDR3 DNA: TGTGCCAGCAGAGAAGTCGACAGTGGGTTTTCGTACGAGCAGTACTTC
J gene: TRBJ1-4; D gene: TRBD1; V gene: TRBV28; clone size: NA; CDR3 protein: CASSPWTGPNEKLFF; CDR3 DNA: TGTGCCAGCAGTCCTTGGACAGGTCCTAATGAAAAACTGTTTTTT
J gene: TRBJ2-3; D gene: NA; V gene: TRBV18; clone size: NA; CDR3 protein: CASSPQTGGASDTQYF; CDR3 DNA: TGTGCCAGCTCACCACAAACGGGGGGCGCCTCAGATACGCAGTATTTT
J gene: TRBJ2-7; D gene: TRBD2; V gene: TRBV28; clone size: NA; CDR3 protein: CASRPTGTSGGEQYF; CDR3 DNA: TGTGCCAGCAGACCAACCGGGACTAGCGGGGGCGAGCAGTACTTC
J gene: TRBJ2-7; D gene: NA; V gene: TRBV11-2; clone size: once; CDR3 protein: CASSLWQAPYEQYF; CDR3 DNA: TGTGCCAGCAGCTTATGGCAGGCACCCTACGAGCAGTACTTC
J gene: TRBJ2-3; D gene: NA; V gene: TRBV7-9; clone size: NA; CDR3 protein: CASSLIYGTDTQYF; CDR3 DNA: TGTGCCAGCAGCTTAATCTACGGCACAGATACGCAGTATTTT
J gene: TRBJ2-4; D gene: NA; V gene: TRBV21-1; clone size: NA; CDR3 protein: CASSKAGLQGKNIQYF; CDR3 DNA: TGTGCCAGCAGCAAAGCGGGGCTTCAGGGCAAAAACATTCAGTACTTC
J gene: TRBJ2-5; D gene: NA; V gene: TRBV13; clone size: NA; CDR3 protein: CASSLMSAGQETQYF; CDR3 DNA: TGTGCCAGCAGCTTAATGTCGGCAGGTCAAGAGACCCAGTACTTC
J gene: TRBJ2-4; D gene: NA; V gene: TRBV19; clone size: few; CDR3 protein: CASSIVPGMVAKNIQYF; CDR3 DNA: TGTGCCAGTAGTATAGTGCCGGGGATGGTGGCCAAAAACATTCAGTACTTC
J gene: TRBJ1-6; D gene: NA; V gene: TRBV11-2; clone size: NA; CDR3 protein: CASSARQGWNSPLHF; CDR3 DNA: TGTGCCAGCAGCGCCAGGCAGGGGTGGAATTCACCCCTCCACTTT
J gene: TRBJ2-7; D gene: NA; V gene: TRBV19; clone size: NA; CDR3 protein: CASSIDGTPGYEQYF; CDR3 DNA: TGTGCCAGTAGTATAGATGGGACTCCCGGCTACGAGCAGTACTTC
J gene: TRBJ1-2; D gene: TRBD1; V gene: TRBV2; clone size: few; CDR3 protein: CASSKTGVAGYTF; CDR3 DNA: TGTGCCAGCAGTAAGACAGGGGTCGCTGGCTACACCTTC
J gene: TRBJ1-4; D gene: NA; V gene: TRBV25-1; clone size: NA; CDR3 protein: CAIQSGLGKLFF; CDR3 DNA: TGTGCCATTCAATCAGGTCTGGGAAAACTGTTTTTT
J gene: TRBJ2-7; D gene: NA; V gene: TRBV7-9; clone size: NA; CDR3 protein: CASSFPGASYEQYF; CDR3 DNA: TGTGCCAGCAGCTTTCCAGGGGCGTCCTACGAGCAGTACTTC
J gene: TRBJ2-7; D gene: TRBD2; V gene: TRBV19; clone size: once; CDR3 protein: CASSATSGSLSYEQYF; CDR3 DNA: TGTGCCAGTAGTGCAACTAGCGGGAGCCTCTCCTACGAGCAGTACTTC
J gene: TRBJ1-1; D gene: TRBD1; V gene: TRBV11-1; clone size: few; CDR3 protein: CASSVTGGQGREAFF; CDR3 DNA: TGTGCCAGCAGCGTAACAGGGGGCCAAGGGCGTGAAGCTTTCTTT
J gene: TRBJ2-7; D gene: NA; V gene: TRBV7-2; clone size: NA; CDR3 protein: CASRSPPGNEQYF; CDR3 DNA: TGTGCCAGCAGAAGCCCGCCGGGGAACGAGCAGTACTTC
J gene: TRBJ2-1; D gene: NA; V gene: TRBV5-4; clone size: once; CDR3 protein: CASSVTSSNEQFF; CDR3 DNA: TGTGCCAGCAGCGTGACTAGTAGCAATGAGCAGTTCTTC
J gene: TRBJ2-3; D gene: TRBD2; V gene: TRBV27; clone size: NA; CDR3 protein: CASSLSRKASGRADTQYF; CDR3 DNA: TGTGCCAGCAGTTTATCGAGAAAGGCTAGCGGGAGGGCAGATACGCAGTATTTT
J gene: TRBJ2-7; D gene: NA; V gene: TRBV30; clone size: NA; CDR3 protein: CAWSNPRTPNYEQYF; CDR3 DNA: TGTGCCTGGAGTAATCCCAGGACTCCTAACTACGAGCAGTACTTC
J gene: TRBJ2-2; D gene: TRBD2; V gene: TRBV18; clone size: once; CDR3 protein: CASSPRAGVNTGELFF; CDR3 DNA: TGTGCCAGCTCACCACGGGCGGGAGTCAACACCGGGGAGCTGTTTTTT
J gene: TRBJ2-5; D gene: NA; V gene: TRBV2; clone size: few; CDR3 protein: CASSWGRKETQYF; CDR3 DNA: TGTGCCAGCAGTTGGGGGAGGAAAGAGACCCAGTACTTC
J gene: TRBJ1-1; D gene: TRBD1; V gene: TRBV4-1; clone size: NA; CDR3 protein: CASSQDPGTGGSAFF; CDR3 DNA: TGCGCCAGCAGCCAGGACCCCGGGACAGGGGGCTCGGCTTTCTTT